The clone carrying this TCR beta chain was seen a few times. The antigen is not known. The data were obtained in a study of beta chain features in type 1 diabetes. General study points: For Type 1 diabetes patients, all four CD4+ subsets carried TCRB CDR3s that were moderately but significantly shorter.

The V gene lost 4 bases and the J gene lost 6 bases, with 10 bases spanning the gap. Germline CDR1 SNHLY, CDR2 FYNNEI. The CDR3 is 13 amino acids. Sequenced material consisted of expressed TCRB transcripts (all of the isolated RNA was reverse transcribed). It was found that naive, central memory and regulatory T cell samples averaged around 3.8 million reads. Produced via immunoSEQ multiplex PCR; TCRdb's table is partial and in-frame only. The table lists roughly 340,000 clones, 10% to 15% of them singletons. The chain couples TRBV2 to TRBJ2-1; D is perhaps TRBD2 (6 bases). Input material: naive CD4+ T cells from blood. The source is a woman aged 18-29 years with type 1 diabetes. CDR3 protein: CASSVSGLNEQFF. The CDR3 region has the DNA TGTGCCAGCAGTGTTAGCGGCCTCAATGAGCAGTTCTTC.